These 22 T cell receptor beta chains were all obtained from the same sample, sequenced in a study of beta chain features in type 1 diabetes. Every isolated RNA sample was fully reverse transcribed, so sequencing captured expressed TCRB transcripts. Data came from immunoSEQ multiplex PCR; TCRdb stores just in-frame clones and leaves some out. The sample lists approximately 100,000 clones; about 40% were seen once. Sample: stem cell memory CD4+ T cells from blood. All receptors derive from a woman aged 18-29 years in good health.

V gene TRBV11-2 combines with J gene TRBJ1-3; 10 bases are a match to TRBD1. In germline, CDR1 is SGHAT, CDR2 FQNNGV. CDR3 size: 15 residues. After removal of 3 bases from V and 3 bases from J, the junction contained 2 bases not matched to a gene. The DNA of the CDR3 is TGTGCCAGCAGCTTGACAGGGGGCCGTGGAAACACCATATATTTT. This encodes CASSLTGGRGNTIYF.

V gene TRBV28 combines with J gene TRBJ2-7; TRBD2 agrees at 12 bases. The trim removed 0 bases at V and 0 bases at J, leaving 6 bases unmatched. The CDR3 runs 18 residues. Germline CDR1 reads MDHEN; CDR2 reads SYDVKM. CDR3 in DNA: TGTGCCAGCAGTTTATGGTCCGGGACTAGCGGGCGCTCCTACGAGCAGTACTTC. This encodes CASSLWSGTSGRSYEQYF.

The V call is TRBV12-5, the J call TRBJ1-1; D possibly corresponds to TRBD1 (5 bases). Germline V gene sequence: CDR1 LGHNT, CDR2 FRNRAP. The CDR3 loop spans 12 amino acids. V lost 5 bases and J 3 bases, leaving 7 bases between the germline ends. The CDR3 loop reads CASGPGDTEAFF. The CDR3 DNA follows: TGTGCTAGTGGTCCGGGGGACACTGAAGCTTTCTTT.

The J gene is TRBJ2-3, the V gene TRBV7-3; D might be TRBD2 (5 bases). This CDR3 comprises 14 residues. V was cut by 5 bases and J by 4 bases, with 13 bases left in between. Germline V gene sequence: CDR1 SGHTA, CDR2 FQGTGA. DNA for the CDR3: TGTGCCAGCAGCCTAAGTAACGGGGCAGATACGCAGTATTTT. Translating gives CASSLSNGADTQYF.

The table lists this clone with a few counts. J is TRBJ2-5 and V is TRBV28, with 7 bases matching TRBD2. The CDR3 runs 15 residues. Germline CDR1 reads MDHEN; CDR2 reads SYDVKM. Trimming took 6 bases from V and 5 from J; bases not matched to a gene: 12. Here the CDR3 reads CASSPPLAVLETQYF. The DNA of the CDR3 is TGTGCCAGCAGCCCCCCGCTAGCGGTGTTGGAGACCCAGTACTTC. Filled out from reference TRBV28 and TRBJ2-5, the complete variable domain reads DVKVTQSSRYLVKRTGEKVFLECVQDMDHENMFWYRQDPGLGLRLIYFSYDVKMKEKGDIPEGYSVSREKKERFSLILESASTNQTSMYLCASSPPLAVLETQYFGPGTRLLVL.

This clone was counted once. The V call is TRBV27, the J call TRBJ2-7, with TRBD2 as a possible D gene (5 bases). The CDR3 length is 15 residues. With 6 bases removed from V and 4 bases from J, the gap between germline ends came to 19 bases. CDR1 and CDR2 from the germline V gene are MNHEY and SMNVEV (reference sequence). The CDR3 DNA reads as TGTGCCAGCAGATCTACCTCCGCCGGGAAATACGAGCAGTACTTC. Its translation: CASRSTSAGKYEQYF.

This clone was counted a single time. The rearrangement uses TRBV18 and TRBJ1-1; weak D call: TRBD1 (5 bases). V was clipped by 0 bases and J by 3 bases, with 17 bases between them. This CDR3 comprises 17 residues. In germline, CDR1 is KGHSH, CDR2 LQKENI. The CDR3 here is CASSPPAAQGWDTEAFF. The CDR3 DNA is TGTGCCAGCTCACCACCCGCTGCTCAGGGCTGGGACACTGAAGCTTTCTTT.

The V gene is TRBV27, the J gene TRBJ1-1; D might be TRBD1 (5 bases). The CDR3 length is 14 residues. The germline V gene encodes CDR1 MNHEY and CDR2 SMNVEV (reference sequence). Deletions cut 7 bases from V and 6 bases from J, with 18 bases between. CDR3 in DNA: TGTGCCAGCACCAAAAACCCCCAGGGCGCTGAAGCTTTCTTT. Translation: CASTKNPQGAEAFF.

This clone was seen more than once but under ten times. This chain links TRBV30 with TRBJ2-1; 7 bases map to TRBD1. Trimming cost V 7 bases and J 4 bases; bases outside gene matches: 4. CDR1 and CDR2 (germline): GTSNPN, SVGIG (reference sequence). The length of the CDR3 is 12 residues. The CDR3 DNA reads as TGTGCCTCGGACAGGACTTACAATGAGCAGTTCTTC. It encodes CASDRTYNEQFF.

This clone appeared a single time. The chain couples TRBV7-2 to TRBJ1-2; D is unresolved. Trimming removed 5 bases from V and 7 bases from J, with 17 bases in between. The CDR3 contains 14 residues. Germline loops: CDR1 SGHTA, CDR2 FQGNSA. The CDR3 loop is CASSPHGDYSGYTF. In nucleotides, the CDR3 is TGTGCCAGCAGCCCCCACGGGGATTACAGTGGCTACACCTTC.

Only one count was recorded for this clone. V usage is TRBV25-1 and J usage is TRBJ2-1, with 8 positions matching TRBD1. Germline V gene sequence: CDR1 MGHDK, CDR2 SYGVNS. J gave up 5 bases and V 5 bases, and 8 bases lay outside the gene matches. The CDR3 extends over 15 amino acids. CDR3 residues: CASSPRTGLHNEQFF. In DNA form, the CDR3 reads TGTGCCAGCAGTCCTCGGACAGGGCTGCACAATGAGCAGTTCTTC.

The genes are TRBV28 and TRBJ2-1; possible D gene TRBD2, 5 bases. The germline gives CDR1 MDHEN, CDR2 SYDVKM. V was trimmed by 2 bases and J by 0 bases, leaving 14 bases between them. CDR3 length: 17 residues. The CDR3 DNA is TGTGCCAGCAGTTTACCCCCATCGGCGGGCTCCTACAATGAGCAGTTCTTC. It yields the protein CASSLPPSAGSYNEQFF. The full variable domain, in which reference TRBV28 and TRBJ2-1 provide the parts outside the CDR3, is DVKVTQSSRYLVKRTGEKVFLECVQDMDHENMFWYRQDPGLGLRLIYFSYDVKMKEKGDIPEGYSVSREKKERFSLILESASTNQTSMYLCASSLPPSAGSYNEQFFGPGTRLTVL.

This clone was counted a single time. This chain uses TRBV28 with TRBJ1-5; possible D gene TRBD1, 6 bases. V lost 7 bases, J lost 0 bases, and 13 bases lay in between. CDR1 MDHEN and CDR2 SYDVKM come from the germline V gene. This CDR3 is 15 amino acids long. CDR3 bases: TGTGCCAGCACTCTCGGGGGGCTTAGCAATCAGCCCCAGCATTTT. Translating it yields CASTLGGLSNQPQHF.

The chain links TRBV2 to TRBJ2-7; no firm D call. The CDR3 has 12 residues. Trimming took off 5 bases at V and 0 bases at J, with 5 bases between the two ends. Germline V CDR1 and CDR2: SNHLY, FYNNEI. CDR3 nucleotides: TGTGCCAGCAGTAGACTCTCCTACGAGCAGTACTTC. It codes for CASSRLSYEQYF.

The CDR3 nucleotides read TGCAGCGGGGGGGGAAGCACAGATACGCAGTATTTT. Residues: CSGGGSTDTQYF. This sequence joins TRBV29-1 and TRBJ2-3, with 7 nucleotides matching TRBD2. This CDR3 region has 12 residues. Germline V lookup: CDR1 SQVTM, CDR2 ANQGSEA. After removal of 7 bases from V and 0 bases from J, the junction contained 1 base not matched to a gene.

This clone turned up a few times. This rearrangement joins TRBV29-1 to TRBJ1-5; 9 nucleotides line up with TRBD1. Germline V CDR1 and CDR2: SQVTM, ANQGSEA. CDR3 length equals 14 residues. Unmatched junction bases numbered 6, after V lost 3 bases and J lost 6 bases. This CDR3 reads CSVEGQGVGQPQHF. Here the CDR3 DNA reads TGCAGCGTTGAGGGACAGGGAGTTGGTCAGCCCCAGCATTTT.

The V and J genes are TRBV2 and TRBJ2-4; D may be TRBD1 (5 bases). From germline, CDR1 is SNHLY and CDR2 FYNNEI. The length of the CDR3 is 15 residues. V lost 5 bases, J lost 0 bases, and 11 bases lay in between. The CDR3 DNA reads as TGTGCCAGCAGTAAGGACAAACTAGCCAAAAACATTCAGTACTTC. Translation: CASSKDKLAKNIQYF. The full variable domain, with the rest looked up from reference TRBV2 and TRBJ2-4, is EPEVTQTPSHQVTQMGQEVILRCVPISNHLYFYWYRQILGQKVEFLVSFYNNEISEKSEIFDDQFSVERPDGSNFTLKIRSTKLEDSAMYFCASSKDKLAKNIQYFGAGTRLSVL.

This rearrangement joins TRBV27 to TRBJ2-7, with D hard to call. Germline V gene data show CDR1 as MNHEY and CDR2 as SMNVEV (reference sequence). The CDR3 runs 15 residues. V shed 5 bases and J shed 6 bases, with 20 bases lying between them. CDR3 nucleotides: TGTGCCAGCAGTCCTCAGATCGGTTCGAAGCGCGAGCAGTACTTC. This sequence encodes CASSPQIGSKREQYF.

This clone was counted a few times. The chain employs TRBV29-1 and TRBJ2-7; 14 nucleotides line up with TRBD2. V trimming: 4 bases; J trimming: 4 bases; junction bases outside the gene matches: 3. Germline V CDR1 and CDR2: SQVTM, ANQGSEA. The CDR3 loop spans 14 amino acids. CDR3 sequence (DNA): TGCAGCGTTGGGACTAGCGGGGGGTCTTACGAGCAGTACTTC. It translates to CSVGTSGGSYEQYF.

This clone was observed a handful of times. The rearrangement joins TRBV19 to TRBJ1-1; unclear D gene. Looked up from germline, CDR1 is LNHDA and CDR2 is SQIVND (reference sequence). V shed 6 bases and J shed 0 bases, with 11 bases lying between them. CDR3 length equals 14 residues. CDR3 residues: CASRTRPMNTEAFF. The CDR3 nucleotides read TGTGCCAGTAGAACTCGTCCCATGAACACTGAAGCTTTCTTT.

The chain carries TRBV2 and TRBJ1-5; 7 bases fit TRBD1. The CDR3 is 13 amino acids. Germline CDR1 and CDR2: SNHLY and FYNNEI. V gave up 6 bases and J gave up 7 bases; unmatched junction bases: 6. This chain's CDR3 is CASRLDRLQPQHF. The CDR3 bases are TGTGCCAGCAGATTGGACAGGCTCCAGCCCCAGCATTTT.

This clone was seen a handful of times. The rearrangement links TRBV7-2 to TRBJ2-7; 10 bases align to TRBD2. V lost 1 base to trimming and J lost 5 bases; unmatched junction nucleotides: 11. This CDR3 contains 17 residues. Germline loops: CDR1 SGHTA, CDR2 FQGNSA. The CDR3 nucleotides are TGTGCCAGCAGCTTAGGCCCAGCGGGAGGGCCAGGGAACGAGCAGTACTTC. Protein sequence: CASSLGPAGGPGNEQYF.